Below are 2 T cell receptor beta chains sequenced from a single sample in a study of OX40 agonist ivuxolimab in advanced cancers. The library was generated by the immunoSEQ multiplex PCR assay. This immuneACCESS table, as held by TCRdb, lists in-frame sequences with V and J called but not all clones. Of the missing ones, under half trace to an unresolved V gene in checked studies; the others have no known cause. Within this sample are around 80,000 clones, with roughly 84% of them counted one time only. The top ten constitute around 0.7% of the sample. Source: CD4+ or CD8+ T cells sorted from blood, taken in a trial of the OX40 agonist ivuxolimab. These TCRs come from an adult with an advanced solid tumor such as melanoma, head and neck, liver or kidney cancer.

V is TRBV7-2 and J is TRBJ1-5; D is possibly TRBD1 (5 bases). This CDR3 spans 16 amino acids. CDR1 and CDR2 from the germline V gene are SGHTA and FQGNSA. Trimming cost V 5 bases and J 4 bases, with 18 bases left between them. CDR3 in amino acids: CASSPNGALPNQPQHF. DNA of the CDR3: TGTGCCAGCAGCCCTAACGGGGCCTTACCTAATCAGCCCCAGCATTTT. Looking up the rest from reference TRBV7-2 and TRBJ1-5 gives the full variable domain: GAGVSQSPSNKVTEKGKDVELRCDPISGHTALYWYRQSLGQGLEFLIYFQGNSAPDKSGLPSDRFSAERTGGSVSTLTIQRTQQEDSAVYLCASSPNGALPNQPQHFGDGTRLSIL.

This clone was seen once. V usage is TRBV5-6 and J usage is TRBJ2-7, with TRBD2 matching 8 bases. V lost 0 bases and J lost 7; bases outside the gene matches: 6. The CDR3 is 14 amino acids. Per the germline V gene, CDR1 is SGHDT and CDR2 is YYEEEE. In DNA form, the CDR3 reads TGTGCCAGCAGCTTGGGCCTAGCGGGCTTGGAGCAGTACTTC. Residues: CASSLGLAGLEQYF.